Sequencing of this T cell receptor beta chain was carried out in a study of response to subunit inactivated influenza vaccine. This clonotype appeared a few times. In TCRdb, the RT-PCR reads were re-called with MiXCR into one record per CDR3 protein. There are hundreds of thousands of distinct CDR3 sequences in the sample; roughly 10% occur only once, and more than 9.5% lies in the top ten. Germline V lookup: CDR1 SNHLY, CDR2 FYNNEI. Trimming took off 5 bases at V and 6 bases at J, with 19 bases between the two ends. This CDR3 spans 16 amino acids. The data were also submitted as part of a second study, on T cells expressing NK-cell markers. That investigation notes: Researchers built TCR beta cDNA using 5'RACE template switching with UMIs. The share of CD8+ T cells held by dominant NKG2C+ clonotypes was about 1.0-7.5% in about six donors.

The receptor was derived from a man aged 45-65 years who received an inactivated influenza vaccine. The chain recombines TRBV2 with TRBJ2-2, with D unclear. The sample in question was PBMCs from blood, obtained on the day of vaccination. The CDR3 loop is CASSTLGSSLAGELFF. DNA of the CDR3: TGTGCCAGCAGTACCCTAGGGTCATCCCTAGCCGGGGAGCTGTTTTTT.